A single sample is the source of the 20 T cell receptor beta chains below, sequenced in a study of blood T cell repertoires in COVID-19. Profiled with immunoSEQ multiplex PCR; TCRdb holds only in-frame clones, not every one. This sample has roughly 190,000 clones, with roughly 89% found just once. The specimen was peripheral blood. The source of these receptors is a man younger than 35 with active or convalescent COVID-19.

The rearrangement uses TRBV28 and TRBJ1-4; D not resolved. The germline V gene has CDR1 MDHEN and CDR2 SYDVKM. Trimming removed 2 bases at V and 8 bases at J, with 9 bases between. The CDR3 runs 13 residues. The CDR3: CASSLTGWEKLFF. The CDR3 nucleotides are TGTGCCAGCAGTTTAACCGGGTGGGAAAAACTGTTTTTT.

This sequence joins TRBV6-6 and TRBJ1-2; D gene uncertain. Germline loops: CDR1 MNHNY, CDR2 SVGAGI (reference sequence). The CDR3 consists of 13 residues. Between the trimmed V and J ends, which lost 6 bases and 2 bases, there was a span of 10 bases. This chain's CDR3 is CASRFGLNYGYTF. The CDR3 bases are TGTGCCAGCAGATTCGGACTAAACTATGGCTACACCTTC.

The V call is TRBV6-1, the J call TRBJ1-5; 7 nucleotides align to TRBD1. Looked up from germline, CDR1 is MNHNS and CDR2 is SASEGT. The CDR3 extends over 17 amino acids. Trimming removed 2 bases from V and 0 bases from J; junction bases left unmatched: 7. The CDR3 spells CASSERIRGSSNQPQHF. CDR3 in DNA: TGTGCCAGCAGTGAAAGGATCAGGGGGTCTAGCAATCAGCCCCAGCATTTT.

V usage is TRBV24-1 and J usage is TRBJ2-5, with D possibly matching TRBD1 (6 bases). Trimming stripped 1 base from V and 4 bases from J, with 15 bases between. Germline V gene data show CDR1 as KGHDR and CDR2 as SFDVKD. The CDR3 has 16 residues. Written as DNA, the CDR3 is TGTGCCACCAGTGATTTTTCGAGAGGGGGTATAGAGACCCAGTACTTC. Its translation is CATSDFSRGGIETQYF.

The V gene is TRBV5-1, the J gene TRBJ2-1; the match to TRBD2 covers 11 bases. CDR1 and CDR2 from the germline V gene are SGHRS and YFSETQ. After removal of 2 bases from V and 2 bases from J, the junction contained 12 bases not matched to a gene. CDR3 length: 19 amino acids. This CDR3 reads CASSFTSGSLFRTYNEQFF. In nucleotides, the CDR3 is TGCGCCAGCAGCTTTACTAGCGGGAGTCTTTTTCGCACCTACAATGAGCAGTTCTTC.

The V call is TRBV6-5, the J call TRBJ1-1; D unresolved. The ends were cut back, 2 bases at V and 6 bases at J, with 13 bases in the middle. Germline loops: CDR1 MNHEY, CDR2 SVGAGI. The CDR3 covers 14 residues. The CDR3 is CASSYVGFDSEAFF. DNA for the CDR3: TGTGCCAGCAGTTACGTCGGGTTTGACTCTGAAGCTTTCTTT.

The rearrangement uses TRBV21-1 and TRBJ1-5; the tabulated D call, TRBD1, remains unverified against the DNA. TRBV21-1 is reported as a pseudogene. The CDR3 covers 19 residues. CDR3 sequence reads: CASSKRLPGGQSDFQPQHF. DNA of the CDR3: TGTGCCAGCAGCAAAAGACTCCCCGGTGGACAGAGTGATTTTCAGCCCCAGCATTTT.

J is TRBJ2-3 and V is TRBV2; TRBD1 agrees at 8 bases. This CDR3 has 15 amino acids. Germline trimming cut 2 bases from V and 6 bases from J; bases unmatched to any gene: 7. CDR1 and CDR2 from the germline V gene are SNHLY and FYNNEI. The CDR3 spells CASSELGQGIDTQYF. The CDR3 DNA reads as TGTGCCAGCAGTGAACTAGGACAGGGCATCGATACGCAGTATTTT.

The V gene is TRBV3-1 (or the pseudogene TRBV3-2), the J gene TRBJ1-1, with 7 bases lining up with TRBD1. Germline V gene sequence: CDR1 LGHDT, CDR2 YNNKEL (reference sequence). This CDR3 region has 14 residues. The trim removed 4 bases at V and 1 base at J, leaving 3 bases unmatched. The CDR3 sequence is CASSLRDRNTEAFF. CDR3 nucleotide sequence: TGTGCCAGCAGCCTACGGGACAGGAACACTGAAGCTTTCTTT.

The gene calls are TRBV5-1 and TRBJ2-1; 11 nucleotides align to TRBD1. Trimming at V came to 5 bases and at J to 7 bases, leaving 14 bases not matched to a gene. Per germline, CDR1 SGHRS and CDR2 YFSETQ. This CDR3 is 17 amino acids long. CDR3: CASRGQGDLLPPNEQFF. CDR3 bases: TGCGCCAGCAGGGGACAGGGGGATCTGCTCCCGCCGAATGAGCAGTTCTTC.

This chain links TRBV30 with TRBJ2-1; 10 bases agree with TRBD2. This CDR3 contains 18 residues. V was clipped by 7 bases and J by 0 bases; unmatched bases: 15. Germline values: CDR1 GTSNPN, CDR2 SVGIG (reference sequence). The CDR3 here is CALGGGLAVMSSYNEQFF. In DNA form, the CDR3 reads TGTGCCTTAGGTGGAGGACTAGCGGTAATGAGCTCCTACAATGAGCAGTTCTTC.

The chain links TRBV18 to TRBJ1-5; 9 bases match TRBD1. This CDR3 is built from 15 residues. Trimming removed 3 bases from V and 7 bases from J; junction bases left unmatched: 7. Germline-derived CDR1 and CDR2 are KGHSH and LQKENI. The CDR3 region is CASSPDRGGGQPQHF. The CDR3 DNA reads as TGTGCCAGCTCACCGGACAGGGGAGGTGGGCAGCCCCAGCATTTT. Looking up the rest from reference TRBV18 and TRBJ1-5 gives the full variable domain: NAGVMQNPRHLVRRRGQEARLRCSPMKGHSHVYWYRQLPEEGLKFMVYLQKENIIDESGMPKERFSAEFPKEGPSILRIQQVVRGDSAAYFCASSPDRGGGQPQHFGDGTRLSIL.

This CDR3 reads CASSPGSGVSYEQYF. DNA of the CDR3: TGTGCCAGCTCACCGGGTTCAGGGGTCTCCTACGAGCAGTACTTC. This chain connects TRBV18 to TRBJ2-7; TRBD1 might be the D (6 bases). Germline CDR1 is KGHSH and CDR2 is LQKENI. The CDR3 contains 15 residues. V was clipped by 3 bases and J by 0 bases, with 12 bases between them.

This chain uses TRBV6-7 with TRBJ2-3; D call uncertain. TRBV6-7 belongs to the ORF category, with a function that is uncertain. Trimming took 4 bases from V and 9 from J, leaving 17 bases between them. The CDR3 totals 14 residues. The CDR3 DNA is TGTGCCAGCAGTTCGATGGCCCCGCCCGCCACGCAGTATTTT. Translation gives CASSSMAPPATQYF.

The CDR3 bases are TGTGCCAGCTCAAGCTTTGGTATGGGGGGGAGTTCGGCTGAAGCTTTCTTT. This sequence encodes CASSSFGMGGSSAEAFF. V is TRBV5-4 and J is TRBJ1-1, with a weak D call TRBD1 (5 bases). The germline V gene has CDR1 SGHNT and CDR2 YYREEE (reference sequence). This CDR3 contains 17 residues. V lost 7 bases and J lost 6, with 28 bases in between.

This clone has only a few counts. This rearrangement joins TRBV29-1 to TRBJ2-1; a possible D gene is TRBD2 (8 bases). The CDR3 runs to 16 residues. Trimming cost V 7 bases and J 4 bases, with 23 bases left between them. Germline CDR1 and CDR2: SQVTM and ANQGSEA. The CDR3, as DNA: TGCAGCGGGGGGACAGTAGTGCGGGAGGCTTACAATGAGCAGTTCTTC. This gives the protein CSGGTVVREAYNEQFF.

This chain joins TRBV7-9 and TRBJ2-7; D is undetermined. Germline V gene data show CDR1 as SEHNR and CDR2 as FQNEAQ (reference sequence). The CDR3 is made up of 12 amino acids. The V and J ends lost 1 base and 6 bases respectively, with 7 bases between them. The CDR3: CASSLDGSEQYF. The CDR3 DNA sequence: TGTGCCAGCAGCTTAGATGGTAGCGAGCAGTACTTC.

The CDR3 bases are TGTGCCAGCAGGCCCGGACAGCTCTCCTACGAGCAGTACGTC. It translates to CASRPGQLSYEQYV. This chain connects TRBV5-6 to TRBJ2-7; a weak D match, TRBD1 (6 bases). Germline-derived CDR1 and CDR2 are SGHDT and YYEEEE. Deletions cut 5 bases from V and 0 bases from J, with 12 bases between. CDR3 length equals 14 residues.

The chain is built from TRBV20-1 and TRBJ1-5; 8 bases align to TRBD1. Trimming at V came to 3 bases and at J to 2 bases, leaving 9 bases not matched to a gene. This CDR3 is built from 16 residues. Germline CDR1 reads DFQATT; CDR2 reads SNEGSKA (reference sequence). The CDR3 reads CSASEDRVIRNQPQHF. The CDR3 DNA reads TGCAGTGCTAGTGAGGACAGGGTGATTCGCAATCAGCCCCAGCATTTT.

The rearrangement uses TRBV10-1 and TRBJ1-5; D perhaps matches TRBD1 (6 bases). CDR3 length: 14 residues. Between the trimmed V and J ends, which lost 4 bases and 5 bases, there was a span of 12 bases. The germline CDR1 and CDR2 sequences are WNHNN and SYGVQD (reference sequence). The CDR3 loop is CASSAGGPDQPQHF. DNA for the CDR3: TGCGCCAGCAGTGCGGGGGGCCCCGATCAGCCCCAGCATTTT.